These 6 T cell receptor beta chains were sequenced from one sample in a study of liver allograft versus peripheral blood T cells. Study background: Liver transplant recipients had T cell receptor repertoires compared between transplanted liver and peripheral blood.

Using its own MiXCR run on the reads, TCRdb lists one record per CDR3 protein. Counted here are approximately 9,000 distinct CDR3 sequences, about 19% occurring once; the ten biggest clones make up 25%. The receptors originated from a human patient who had a liver transplant. Among the T cells, some may be from the graft donor.

The chain combines TRBV20-1 with TRBJ1-3; 9 bases fit TRBD1. The CDR3 totals 14 residues. V lost 5 bases to trimming and J lost 4 bases; unmatched junction nucleotides: 6. Germline assignment: CDR1 DFQATT and CDR2 SNEGSKA (reference sequence). The CDR3 DNA follows: TGCAGTGCTCCGGGACAGGGCGAAGGAAACACCATATATTTT. Translation gives CSAPGQGEGNTIYF.

Details on this clonotype: A much bigger clone sits one base away, suggesting this may be a read error. The chain employs TRBV9 and TRBJ2-2; D possibly corresponds to TRBD2 (6 bases). The CDR3 sequence is 19 residues long. V lost 0 bases to trimming and J lost 1 base, with 19 bases between them. From germline, CDR1 is SGDLS and CDR2 YYNGEE. The CDR3 region has the DNA TGTGCCAGCAGCGTAGAGTCAGGTGTGGCGGGGAGGAACACCGGGGAGCTGTTTTTT. Translation gives CASSVESGVAGRNTGELFF. Variable domain in full (rest from reference TRBV9 and TRBJ2-2): DSGVTQTPKHLITATGQRVTLRCSPRSGDLSVYWYQQSLDQGLQFLIQYYNGEERAKGNILERFSAQQFPDLHSELNLSSLELGDSALYFCASSVESGVAGRNTGELFFGEGSRLTVL.

Remarks on this clonotype: A junction boundary mismatches the germline segment, possibly from a read error. This chain joins TRBV10-3 and TRBJ1-4; possible D gene TRBD1, 5 bases. The germline V gene has CDR1 ENHRY and CDR2 SYGVKD. The CDR3 covers 15 residues. The CDR3 loop is CAISEGGGTSEKLFF. The CDR3 DNA sequence: TGTGCCATCAGTGAGGGGGGGGGAACTAGTGAAAAACTGTTTTTT.

This clonotype was detected only a few times. This chain connects TRBV28 to TRBJ1-3; D is undetermined. The CDR3 length is 18 residues. Germline values: CDR1 MDHEN, CDR2 SYDVKM. V lost 7 bases, J lost 0 bases, and 22 bases lay in between. DNA of the CDR3: TGTGCCAGCAACTCGGCGGCCCCTCTACCCCCCTCTGGAAACACCATATATTTT. This encodes CASNSAAPLPPSGNTIYF.

This clonotype was detected only once. A much larger clone sits a single nucleotide away, making a read error possible. The chain employs TRBV6-6 and TRBJ2-7; D not certain. CDR1 and CDR2 from the germline V gene are MNHNY and SVGAGI (reference sequence). Trimming removed 6 bases at V and 3 bases at J, with 15 bases between. This CDR3 is built from 14 residues. The CDR3 region has the DNA TGTGCCAGCAGCTACCGGACCCCCGGCTACGAGCAGTACTTC. Amino acids: CASSYRTPGYEQYF.

This clonotype is deemed medium-sized. CDR3 sequence (DNA): TGTGCCAGCAGGGAATTAGCGGGGGCCACCAATGAGCAGTTCTTC. Protein product: CASRELAGATNEQFF. V gene TRBV6-5 combines with J gene TRBJ2-1; 9 bases line up with TRBD2. Germline assignment: CDR1 MNHEY and CDR2 SVGAGI. This CDR3 region has 15 residues. V dropped 6 bases and J dropped 6; count of bases not matched to a gene: 9.